A selection of T cell receptor beta chains follows, all from one sample in a study of T cells after yellow fever vaccination. TCRdb re-derived calls from the 5' RACE reads in MiXCR, one entry per CDR3 protein. The table shows 450,000 to 600,000 distinct CDR3 sequences, with 13% occurring only once. Sequenced here: PBMCs, sampled on the day of the yellow fever booster vaccination. The receptors originated from a man under 40 who received the YFV17D yellow fever vaccine. Each CDR3 is given without its conserved first and last residue. D genes are given only for firm matches.

>TRBJ2-1|TRBD2|TRBV7-9|12
ASSSGTSANEQF
>TRBJ2-7|NA|TRBV5-1|11
ASSSSVGYEQY
>TRBJ2-1|TRBD2|TRBV7-2|12
ASSGAGRNNEQF
>TRBJ1-1|NA|TRBV20-1|12
SASRNRANTEAF
>TRBJ2-1|NA|TRBV7-6|12
ASSLAAGSRGQF
>TRBJ2-7|NA|TRBV30|10
AWSEGNHEQY
>TRBJ2-1|TRBD2|TRBV30|11
AWIPGGPGEQF
>TRBJ2-5|TRBD1|TRBV7-6|14
ASSLSPGTGQETQY
>TRBJ1-4|TRBD1|TRBV6-2/TRBV6-3|13
ASSYSGPGGEKLF
>TRBJ2-3|NA|TRBV25-1|13
ASSEVGSGRDTQY
>TRBJ2-7|NA|TRBV6-5|11
ASRYDSTYEQY
>TRBJ2-7|NA|TRBV4-1|13
ASSQGLGRNYEQY
>TRBJ2-3|NA|TRBV10-1|14
ASSFYRDWGPDTQY
>TRBJ2-1|TRBD2|TRBV12-3/TRBV12-4|11
ASSFGEGPEQF
>TRBJ2-2|NA|TRBV7-2|13
ASSPPGQNTGELF
>TRBJ2-1|NA|TRBV4-3|17
ASSQEFSPLSGYYNEQF
>TRBJ2-5|TRBD1|TRBV7-8|12
ASSFTGGKETQY
>TRBJ1-5|NA|TRBV24-1|12
ASSGEGSYQPQH
>TRBJ1-2|TRBD1|TRBV24-1|14
ATSDLTGTGSYGYT
>TRBJ2-7|NA|TRBV7-2|13
ASSSRAGLQYEQY
>TRBJ2-1|NA|TRBV7-9|12
ASSPSTTYNEQF
>TRBJ2-4|TRBD2|TRBV7-2|17
ASSLARASGDLAKNIQY
>TRBJ1-5|NA|TRBV5-1|13
ASSSDGQPNQPQH
>TRBJ2-4|NA|TRBV25-1|9
ASSNKNIQY
>TRBJ2-7|TRBD1|TRBV5-1|13
ASSLNGQGIDEQY
>TRBJ2-3|NA|TRBV11-3|13
ASSLAADPGDTQY
>TRBJ2-3|NA|TRBV29-1|9
SVVVLDTQY
>TRBJ1-6|TRBD1|TRBV10-3|16
AISEAGTGIGYNSPLH
>TRBJ2-3|NA|TRBV15|9
ATGSPDTQY
>TRBJ1-2|NA|TRBV20-1|11
SARHPEHYGYT
>TRBJ2-1|TRBD2|TRBV20-1|11
SAVAGRGNEQF
>TRBJ2-7|TRBD2|TRBV12-3/TRBV12-4|13
ASTASGRITYEQY
>TRBJ2-2|NA|TRBV11-2|13
ASSPAAGATGELF
>TRBJ1-5|NA|TRBV12-5|12
ASSIGGTNQPQH
>TRBJ2-2|TRBD1|TRBV10-2|17
ASSESSGTGEFFTGELF
>TRBJ2-7|NA|TRBV12-3/TRBV12-4|12
ASSFGDANYEQY
>TRBJ1-2|NA|TRBV7-9|11
ASSLVGFVGYT
>TRBJ2-1|TRBD2|TRBV7-6|18
ASSLAVKTISGPSYNEQF
>TRBJ2-5|TRBD1|TRBV20-1|12
SAIRGGALETQY
>TRBJ2-6|TRBD2|TRBV6-2/TRBV6-3|15
ASSYETSSSGANVLT
>TRBJ2-7|TRBD2|TRBV9|11
ASSAGLADPTY
>TRBJ2-2|NA|TRBV12-3/TRBV12-4|13
ASSFEYRAAGELF
>TRBJ1-4|NA|TRBV4-2|13
ASSPRGGTNEKLF
>TRBJ1-4|NA|TRBV7-2|13
ASSSGRVGGEKLF
>TRBJ2-7|NA|TRBV5-1|13
ASSLVPGWSYEQY
>TRBJ2-6|NA|TRBV20-1|14
SAPRDRLSGANVLT
>TRBJ2-1|TRBD2|TRBV7-2|13
ASSLALAGGDEQF
>TRBJ2-3|TRBD2|TRBV2|13
ASALAGQSTDTQY